This entry concerns a single TCR beta chain. The data originate from a study of blood T cell repertoires in COVID-19. V lost 2 bases and J lost 2, with 8 bases in between. CDR1 is KGHSH, CDR2 LQKENI, per germline. This CDR3 is 14 amino acids long. Repertoires were generated with immunoSEQ multiplex PCR, while TCRdb's copy carries only in-frame clones and drops some. The sample lists more than 80,000 clones, about 77% occurring once. This sequence originates from a human donor in a cohort sampled during active COVID-19. The sample comprised peripheral blood. J is TRBJ2-3 and V is TRBV18, with D uncertain. The CDR3 spells CASSPSRNTDTQYF. In DNA, the CDR3 is TGTGCCAGCTCACCAAGCCGAAACACAGATACGCAGTATTTT.